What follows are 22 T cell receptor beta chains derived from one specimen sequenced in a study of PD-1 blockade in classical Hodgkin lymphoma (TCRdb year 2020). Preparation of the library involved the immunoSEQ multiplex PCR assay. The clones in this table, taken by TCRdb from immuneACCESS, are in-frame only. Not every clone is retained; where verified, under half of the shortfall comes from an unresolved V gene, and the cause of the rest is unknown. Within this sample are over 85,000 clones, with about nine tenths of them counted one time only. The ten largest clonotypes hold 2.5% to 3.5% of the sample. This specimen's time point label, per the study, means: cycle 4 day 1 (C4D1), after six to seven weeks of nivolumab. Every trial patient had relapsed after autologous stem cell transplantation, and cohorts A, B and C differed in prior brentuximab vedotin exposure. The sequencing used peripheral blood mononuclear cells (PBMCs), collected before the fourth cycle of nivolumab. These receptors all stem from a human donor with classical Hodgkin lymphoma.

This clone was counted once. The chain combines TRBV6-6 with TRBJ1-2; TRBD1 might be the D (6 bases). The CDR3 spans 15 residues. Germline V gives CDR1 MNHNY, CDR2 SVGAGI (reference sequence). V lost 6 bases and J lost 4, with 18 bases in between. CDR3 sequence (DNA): TGTGCCAGCAGCCCTACAGGGAACCACCTCTATGGCTACACCTTC. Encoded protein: CASSPTGNHLYGYTF.

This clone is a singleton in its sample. The DNA of the CDR3 is TGCGCCAGCAGCTTGGAAGGAAGTGGGTGGATGATTAATGAGCAGTTCTTC. Translating it yields CASSLEGSGWMINEQFF. The chain joins TRBV5-1 to TRBJ2-1, with D uncertain. V was cut by 0 bases and J by 7 bases, with 20 bases left in between. CDR1 SGHRS and CDR2 YFSETQ come from the germline V gene. This CDR3 has 17 residues.

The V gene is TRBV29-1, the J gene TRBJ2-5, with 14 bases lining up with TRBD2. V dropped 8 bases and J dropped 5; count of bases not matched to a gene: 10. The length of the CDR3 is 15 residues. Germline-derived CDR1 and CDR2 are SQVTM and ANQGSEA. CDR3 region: CSSLTSGGAVETQYF. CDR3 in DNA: TGCAGCTCCCTGACTAGCGGGGGGGCAGTGGAGACCCAGTACTTC.

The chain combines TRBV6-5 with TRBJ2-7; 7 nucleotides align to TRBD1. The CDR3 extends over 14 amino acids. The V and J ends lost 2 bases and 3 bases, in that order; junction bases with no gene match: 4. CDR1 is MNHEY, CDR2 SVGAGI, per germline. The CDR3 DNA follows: TGTGCCAGCAGTTACGGCAGGGGGATCTACGAGCAGTACTTC. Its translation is CASSYGRGIYEQYF.

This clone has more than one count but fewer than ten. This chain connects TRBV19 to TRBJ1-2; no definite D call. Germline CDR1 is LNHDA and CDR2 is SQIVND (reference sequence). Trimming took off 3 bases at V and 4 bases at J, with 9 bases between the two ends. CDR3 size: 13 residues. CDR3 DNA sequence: TGTGCCAGTAGTATTTCAGGTTCCTATGGCTACACCTTC. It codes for CASSISGSYGYTF. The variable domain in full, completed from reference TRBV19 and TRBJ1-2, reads DGGITQSPKYLFRKEGQNVTLSCEQNLNHDAMYWYRQDPGQGLRLIYYSQIVNDFQKGDIAEGYSVSREKKESFPLTVTSAQKNPTAFYLCASSISGSYGYTFGSGTRLTVV.

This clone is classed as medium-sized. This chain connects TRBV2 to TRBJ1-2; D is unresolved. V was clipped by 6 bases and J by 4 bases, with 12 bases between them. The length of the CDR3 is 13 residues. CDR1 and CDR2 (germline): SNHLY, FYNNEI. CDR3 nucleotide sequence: TGTGCCAGCAGCTCAACTCCAGTCTATGGCTACACCTTC. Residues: CASSSTPVYGYTF.

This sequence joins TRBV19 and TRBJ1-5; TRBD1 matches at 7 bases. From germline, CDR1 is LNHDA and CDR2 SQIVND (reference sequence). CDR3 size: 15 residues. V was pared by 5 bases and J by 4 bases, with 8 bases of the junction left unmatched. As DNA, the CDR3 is TGTGCCAGTAGTCCGCCTTACAGGGGTAATCAGCCCCAGCATTTT. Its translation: CASSPPYRGNQPQHF.

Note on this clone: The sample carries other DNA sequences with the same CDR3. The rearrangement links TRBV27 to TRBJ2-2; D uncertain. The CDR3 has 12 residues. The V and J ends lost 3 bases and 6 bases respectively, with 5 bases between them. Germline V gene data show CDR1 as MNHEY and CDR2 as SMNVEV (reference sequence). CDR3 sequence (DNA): TGTGCCAGCAGTTTGCCTCCCGGGGAGCTGTTTTTT. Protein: CASSLPPGELFF.

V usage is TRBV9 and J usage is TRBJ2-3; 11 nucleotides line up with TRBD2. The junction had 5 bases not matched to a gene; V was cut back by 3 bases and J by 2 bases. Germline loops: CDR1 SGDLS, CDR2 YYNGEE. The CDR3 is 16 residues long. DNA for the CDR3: TGTGCCAGCAGCGGGGGACTAGCGGAATACACAGATACGCAGTATTTT. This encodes CASSGGLAEYTDTQYF.

CDR3 region: CASSQDRFGQGYTDTQYF. The DNA for the CDR3 is TGCGCCAGCAGCCAAGATCGCTTCGGTCAGGGTTACACAGATACGCAGTATTTT. This chain connects TRBV4-1 to TRBJ2-3, with a weak D call TRBD1 (5 bases). Trimming removed 0 bases from V and 2 bases from J, with 18 bases in between. The CDR3 length is 18 residues. Per the germline V gene, CDR1 is MGHRA and CDR2 is YSYEKL.

The CDR3 is CASSEQGPYGYTF. DNA for the CDR3: TGTGCCAGCAGCGAACAGGGACCCTATGGCTACACCTTC. The rearrangement uses TRBV6-5 and TRBJ1-2, with D possibly matching TRBD1 (6 bases). V lost 6 bases and J lost 4, with 12 bases in between. This CDR3 comprises 13 residues. Germline CDR1 and CDR2: MNHEY and SVGAGI.

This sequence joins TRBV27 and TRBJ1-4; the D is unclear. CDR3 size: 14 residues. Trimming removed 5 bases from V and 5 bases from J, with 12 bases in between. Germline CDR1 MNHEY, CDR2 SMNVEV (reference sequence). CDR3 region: CASSPGWGNEKLFF. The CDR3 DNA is TGTGCCAGCAGTCCGGGTTGGGGAAATGAAAAACTGTTTTTT.

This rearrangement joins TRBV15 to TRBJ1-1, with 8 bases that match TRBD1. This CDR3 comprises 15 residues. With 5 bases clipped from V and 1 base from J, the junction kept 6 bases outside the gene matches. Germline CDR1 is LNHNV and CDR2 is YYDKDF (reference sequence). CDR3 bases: TGTGCCACCAGCGGAACCGGGACAGGGAACACTGAAGCTTTCTTT. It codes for CATSGTGTGNTEAFF.

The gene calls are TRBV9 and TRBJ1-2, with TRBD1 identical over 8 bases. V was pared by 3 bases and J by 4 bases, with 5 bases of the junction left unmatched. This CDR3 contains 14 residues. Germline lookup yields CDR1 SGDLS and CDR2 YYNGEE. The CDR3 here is CASSATTGGYGYTF. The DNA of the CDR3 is TGTGCCAGCAGCGCCACAACAGGGGGCTATGGCTACACCTTC.

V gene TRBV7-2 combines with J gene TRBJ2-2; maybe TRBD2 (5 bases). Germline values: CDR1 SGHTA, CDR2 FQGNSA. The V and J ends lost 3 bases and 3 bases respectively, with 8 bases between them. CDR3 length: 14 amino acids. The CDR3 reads CASSFARDTGELFF. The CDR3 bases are TGTGCCAGCAGCTTCGCGAGGGACACCGGGGAGCTGTTTTTT.

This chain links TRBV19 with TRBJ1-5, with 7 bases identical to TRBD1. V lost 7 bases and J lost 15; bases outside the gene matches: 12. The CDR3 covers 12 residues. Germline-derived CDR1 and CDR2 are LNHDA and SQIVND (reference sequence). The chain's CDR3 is CASTPGDSPLHF. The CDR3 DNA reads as TGTGCCAGTACTCCCGGGGACAGCCCTTTGCATTTT.

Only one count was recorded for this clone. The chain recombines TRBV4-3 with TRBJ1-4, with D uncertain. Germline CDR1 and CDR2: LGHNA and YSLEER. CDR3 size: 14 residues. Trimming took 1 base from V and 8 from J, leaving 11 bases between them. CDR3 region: CASSQGPRSEKLFF. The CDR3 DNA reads TGCGCCAGCAGCCAAGGACCCCGTTCCGAAAAACTGTTTTTT.

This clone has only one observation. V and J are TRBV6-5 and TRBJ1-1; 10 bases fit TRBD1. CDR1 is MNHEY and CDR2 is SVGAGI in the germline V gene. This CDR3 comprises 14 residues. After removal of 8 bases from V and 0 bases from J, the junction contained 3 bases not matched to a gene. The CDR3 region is CASRTGGVNTEAFF. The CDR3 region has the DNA TGTGCCAGCCGGACAGGGGGGGTGAACACTGAAGCTTTCTTT.

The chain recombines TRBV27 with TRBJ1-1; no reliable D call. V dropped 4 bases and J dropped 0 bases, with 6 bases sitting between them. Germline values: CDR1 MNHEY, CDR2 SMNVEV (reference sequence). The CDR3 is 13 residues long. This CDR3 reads CASSSLVNTEAFF. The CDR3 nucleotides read TGTGCCAGCAGTTCACTCGTGAACACTGAAGCTTTCTTT.

CDR3 DNA: TGCGCCAGCAGCTTCACCCTCGGGGGGTCGACCTACAATGAGCAGTTCTTC. Protein: CASSFTLGGSTYNEQFF. J is TRBJ2-1 and V is TRBV5-1; TRBD2 matches 7 bases. Germline values: CDR1 SGHRS, CDR2 YFSETQ. The CDR3 covers 17 residues. V shed 2 bases, J shed 2 bases, and the junction held 10 bases outside the gene matches.

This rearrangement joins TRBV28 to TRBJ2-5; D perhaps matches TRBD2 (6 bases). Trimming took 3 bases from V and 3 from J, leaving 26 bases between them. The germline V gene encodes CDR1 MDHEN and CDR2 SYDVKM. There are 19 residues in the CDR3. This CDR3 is CASSFSPLNGEVKEETQYF. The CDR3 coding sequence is TGTGCCAGCAGTTTCAGCCCCCTAAACGGGGAGGTTAAGGAAGAGACCCAGTACTTC.

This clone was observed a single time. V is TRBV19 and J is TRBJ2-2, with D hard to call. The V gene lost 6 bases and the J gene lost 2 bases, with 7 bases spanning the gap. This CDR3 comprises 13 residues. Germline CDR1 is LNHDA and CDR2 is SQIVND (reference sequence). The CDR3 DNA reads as TGTGCCAGTAGCGAGCTAAACACCGGGGAGCTGTTTTTT. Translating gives CASSELNTGELFF.